This T cell receptor (beta chain) was identified during a study of T-cell reconstitution after alpha-beta-depleted transplantation in children. The TCRbeta library was prepared with unique molecular identifiers. TCRdb independently ran MiXCR on the PCR reads; one entry per CDR3 protein. Among 190,000 or so distinct CDR3 sequences listed, approximately 6% were seen once. Overall study findings and caveats: Reportedly, alpha-beta T cells present about two months post-transplant originated from several hundred expanded clones of graft origin.

Many counts were recorded for this clonotype. What it recognizes is unknown. CDR3 length: 14 amino acids. CDR1 and CDR2 from the germline V gene are SGHDT and YYEEEE. The V end was cut by 2 bases, the J end by 9 bases, with 18 bases between. The sequence was obtained from a girl under two years old with combined immunodeficiency, due to receive a stem cell transplant. The genes are TRBV5-6 and TRBJ2-7, with D possibly TRBD2 on 5 matching bases. The material was PBMCs, obtained before TCRalphabeta/CD19-depleted stem cell transplant. CDR3 protein: CASSLIRAAEAQYF. The CDR3 nucleotides are TGTGCCAGCAGCTTAATACGGGCAGCGGAGGCGCAGTACTTC. The full variable domain, in which reference TRBV5-6 and TRBJ2-7 provide the parts outside the CDR3, is DAGVTQSPTHLIKTRGQQVTLRCSPKSGHDTVSWYQQALGQGPQFIFQYYEEEERQRGNFPDRFSGHQFPNYSSELNVNALLLGDSALYLCASSLIRAAEAQYFGPGTRLTVT.